Listed below are T cell receptor beta chains from one sample, sequenced in a study of blood T cell repertoires in COVID-19. Sequencing was performed with immunoSEQ multiplex PCR; in TCRdb, only in-frame clones are kept and a portion is missing. The sample has some 330,000 clones, approximately 90% seen once. The material sequenced was PBMCs or T cells enriched from blood (not recorded which). Source of these receptors: a man aged 25-40 years who had recovered from COVID-19. Each CDR3 is given with its conserved first and last residue. The D gene is left open where the match is weak. Expanded clones are given a class, and other clones once, few, many or no size at all.

. | TRBJ2-7 | TRBV18 | . | TGTGCCAGCTCACCACCGGTTACAGACAGCTACGAGCAGTACTTC | CASSPPVTDSYEQYF
. | TRBJ1-1 | TRBV28 | once | TGTGCCAGCAGTAGGGGCGGTCACGGGACTGAAGCTTTCTTT | CASSRGGHGTEAFF
TRBD1 | TRBJ2-7 | TRBV6-5 | once | TGTGCCAGCAGTTACGCAGGGACAGGGGCCTCCTACGAGCAGTACTTC | CASSYAGTGASYEQYF
. | TRBJ1-5 | TRBV27 | . | TGTGCCAGCAGCACATCCTCCGCCGGGATCGCCCAGCATTTT | CASSTSSAGIAQHF
TRBD1 | TRBJ2-7 | TRBV7-2 | . | TGTGCCAGCAGCGTACAGGGGGCGGGCTACGAGCAGTACTTC | CASSVQGAGYEQYF
TRBD2 | TRBJ2-7 | TRBV5-1 | . | TGCGCCAGCAGCCCTAGGACTAGCGGGGTTTACGAGCAGTACTTC | CASSPRTSGVYEQYF
TRBD2 | TRBJ2-3 | TRBV3-1/TRBV3-2 | . | TGTGCCAGCAGCGGATCGGGACTAGCGGGAGCCCCCACAGATACGCAGTATTTT | CASSGSGLAGAPTDTQYF
TRBD1 | TRBJ2-7 | TRBV24-1 | . | TGTGCCACCAGTGATGGGACAGGGGGCTACGAGCAGTACTTC | CATSDGTGGYEQYF
. | TRBJ2-7 | TRBV12-3/TRBV12-4 | few | TGTGCCAGCAGTTCCCTATCCTACGAGCAGTACTTC | CASSSLSYEQYF
TRBD2 | TRBJ2-3 | TRBV27 | . | TGTGCCAGCAGAGTCACTAGCGGGAGGACCACAGATACGCAGTATTTT | CASRVTSGRTTDTQYF
TRBD1 | TRBJ1-2 | TRBV6-5 | few | TGTGCCAGCAGTTACGACAGGGCAGCCTATGGCTACACCTTC | CASSYDRAAYGYTF
TRBD2 | TRBJ2-3 | TRBV7-9 | . | TGTGCCAGCAGCTCGGAGACTAGCGTGGCAGATACGCAGTATTTT | CASSSETSVADTQYF
. | TRBJ2-1 | TRBV6-5 | . | TGTGCCAGCGGGGCCCGAGTCTATGAGCAGTTCTTC | CASGARVYEQFF
TRBD1 | TRBJ1-2 | TRBV5-1 | . | TGCGCCAGCAGCTCCGGGACAGATCCGTCTAACTATGGCTACACCTTC | CASSSGTDPSNYGYTF
. | TRBJ2-3 | TRBV11-3 | . | TGTGCCAGCAGCAATAGCGGACACACAGATACGCAGTATTTT | CASSNSGHTDTQYF
TRBD2 | TRBJ2-1 | TRBV11-3 | . | TGTGCCAGCAGCTTCTATCCCGGGACTATTTGGGAGCAGTTCTTC | CASSFYPGTIWEQFF
TRBD2 | TRBJ2-1 | TRBV14 | . | TGTGCCAGCAGCCAAGACAAGGCTAGCGGGGGGCTTCTGGGCAATGAGCAGTTCTTC | CASSQDKASGGLLGNEQFF
. | TRBJ1-1 | TRBV2 | . | TGTGCCAGCAGTGAATTCCGGAACACTGAAGCTTTCTTT | CASSEFRNTEAFF
. | TRBJ1-2 | TRBV2 | few | TGTGCCAGCAGTCTCTTACTGAACGGCTACACCTTC | CASSLLLNGYTF
. | TRBJ2-6 | TRBV27 | . | TGTGCCAGCAGTTTGAGTATCTCTGGGGCCAACGTCCTGACTTTC | CASSLSISGANVLTF
TRBD2 | TRBJ2-5 | TRBV6-1 | once | TGTGCCAGCAGTGCCCGACTAGCGGGGGACCAAGAGACCCAGTACTTC | CASSARLAGDQETQYF
TRBD1 | TRBJ1-6 | TRBV3-1/TRBV3-2 | . | TGTGCCAGCAGCCAAGTTGCCGGGACAGGGGGCAGGTCACCCCTCCACTTT | CASSQVAGTGGRSPLHF